This record covers a single T cell receptor (beta chain). Profiling relied on immunoSEQ multiplex PCR, and the TCRdb table lists in-frame clones only, not all of them. The repertoire consists of some 60,000 clones, with around 83% occurring once and the leading ten covering about 4.8%. The CDR3 is made up of 14 amino acids. V dropped 2 bases and J dropped 3; count of bases not matched to a gene: 1. Germline V lookup: CDR1 MNHEY, CDR2 SMNVEV (reference sequence). This specimen belongs to a study of OX40 agonist ivuxolimab in advanced cancers. The genes are TRBV27 and TRBJ2-3; 8 positions match TRBD2. The TCR was taken from an adult with an advanced solid tumor such as melanoma, head and neck, liver or kidney cancer. The sample in question was CD4+ or CD8+ T cells sorted from blood, obtained in a trial of the OX40 agonist ivuxolimab. This chain's CDR3 is CASSLKRETDTQYF. The CDR3 DNA reads TGTGCCAGCAGTTTAAAGCGGGAGACAGATACGCAGTATTTT.